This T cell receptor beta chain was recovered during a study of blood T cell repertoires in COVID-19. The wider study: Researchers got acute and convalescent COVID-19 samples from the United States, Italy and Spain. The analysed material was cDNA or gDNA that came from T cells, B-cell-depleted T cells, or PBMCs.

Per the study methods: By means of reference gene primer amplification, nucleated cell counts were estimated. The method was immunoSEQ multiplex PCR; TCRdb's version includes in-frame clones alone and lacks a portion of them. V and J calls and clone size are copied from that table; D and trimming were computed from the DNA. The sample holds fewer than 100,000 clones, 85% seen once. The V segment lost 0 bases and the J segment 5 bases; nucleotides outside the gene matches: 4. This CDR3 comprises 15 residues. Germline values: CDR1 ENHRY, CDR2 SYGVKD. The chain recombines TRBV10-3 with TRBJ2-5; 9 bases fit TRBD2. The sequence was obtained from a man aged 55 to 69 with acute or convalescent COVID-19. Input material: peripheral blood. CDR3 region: CAISESKAGGETQYF. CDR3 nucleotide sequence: TGTGCCATCAGTGAGTCGAAGGCGGGAGGGGAGACCCAGTACTTC.